The source of this TCR beta chain is a study of cytomegalovirus exposure and HLA in healthy donors. Libraries were prepared by immunoSEQ multiplex PCR; TCRdb keeps only in-frame clonotypes and omits some of them. This sample carries about 160,000 clones, less than 90% of them seen once, and the ten largest clones take more than 8.5%. This TCR derives from a man younger than 40 in good health and CMV-seropositive. The sequenced sample consisted of PBMCs.

CDR3 loop: CASRGTSPYNEQFF. The CDR3 DNA reads TGTGCCAGCAGGGGAACTAGCCCTTACAATGAGCAGTTCTTC. The chain employs TRBV6-1 and TRBJ2-1; possibly TRBD2 for D (6 bases). The V gene lost 6 bases and the J gene lost 4 bases, with 13 bases spanning the gap. This CDR3 region has 14 residues. Germline V gene data show CDR1 as MNHNS and CDR2 as SASEGT.